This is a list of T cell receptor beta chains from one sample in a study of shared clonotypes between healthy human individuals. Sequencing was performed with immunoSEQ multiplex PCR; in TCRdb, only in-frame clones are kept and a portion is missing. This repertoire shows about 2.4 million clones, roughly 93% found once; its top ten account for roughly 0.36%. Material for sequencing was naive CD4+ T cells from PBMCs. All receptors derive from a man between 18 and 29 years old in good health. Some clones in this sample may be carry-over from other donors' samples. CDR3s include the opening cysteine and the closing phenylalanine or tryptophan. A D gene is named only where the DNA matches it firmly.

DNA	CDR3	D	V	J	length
TGTGCCAGCAGCTCGGGGGAGGGAAGCACAGATACGCAGTATTTT	CASSSGEGSTDTQYF	TRBD2	TRBV5-4	TRBJ2-3	15
TGTGCCAGCAGATTAGCTGAGAGCTCCTACAATGAGCAGTTCTTC	CASRLAESSYNEQFF	.	TRBV6-1	TRBJ2-1	15
TGTGCCACCAGCAGGTCGAGGGGGGGCCCCTTTGGCACAGATACGCAGTATTTT	CATSRSRGGPFGTDTQYF	.	TRBV15	TRBJ2-3	18
TGTGCCAGCAGTTGGACAGGGATAGGGGCCAACGTCCTGACTTTC	CASSWTGIGANVLTF	TRBD1	TRBV6-5	TRBJ2-6	15
TGTGCCAGCAGCTATGCTAGCGGGATCTCAGTGACCGGGGAGCTGTTTTTT	CASSYASGISVTGELFF	TRBD2	TRBV7-3	TRBJ2-2	17
TGTGCCAGCAGCTTACCGGGACAGGCCAACGGGGAGCTGTTTTTT	CASSLPGQANGELFF	TRBD1	TRBV5-4	TRBJ2-2	15
TGCGCCAGCAGTTCTAGTTCGACCCGGGAGACCCAGTACTTC	CASSSSSTRETQYF	.	TRBV10-1	TRBJ2-5	14
TGTGCCAGCTCTACCCGGCAGGATGAAAAACTGTTTTTT	CASSTRQDEKLFF	.	TRBV27	TRBJ1-4	13
TGTGCCAGCAGCCAATGGCGGGAGGGAGGGATGGAGCAGTTCTTC	CASSQWREGGMEQFF	TRBD2	TRBV4-2	TRBJ2-1	15
TGTGCCAGCAGCTTGGGCGGGACTAATGAAAAACTGTTTTTT	CASSLGGTNEKLFF	.	TRBV5-4	TRBJ1-4	14
TGTGCCAGCAGCCCACGAAGGGGGCGGTTACCCTACGAGCAGTACTTC	CASSPRRGRLPYEQYF	TRBD1	TRBV9	TRBJ2-7	16
TGTGCCAGCAGCCCCCCCGGGCAGGGAGGCGGCTACACCTTC	CASSPPGQGGGYTF	.	TRBV7-2	TRBJ1-2	14
TGTGCCAGCAGCTTGGGTCCCCGCTCCTATAATTCACCCCTCCACTTT	CASSLGPRSYNSPLHF	.	TRBV5-6	TRBJ1-6	16
TGTGCCAGCAGCCAAACACCCCATCAGCCCCAGCATTTT	CASSQTPHQPQHF	.	TRBV5-4	TRBJ1-5	13